Listed below are T cell receptor beta chains from one sample, sequenced in a study of cytomegalovirus exposure and HLA in healthy donors. TCRdb's copy holds only in-frame clones and misses some; the assay was immunoSEQ multiplex PCR. In the table there are about 70,000 clones, 94% of which are singletons. The sequencing input was PBMCs. These receptors came from a woman between 18 and 29 years old in good health and CMV-seropositive. Both conserved end residues are part of each CDR3. D genes are given only for firm matches. Clone sizes are given selectively: once, few, many, or a class where the clone is expanded.

V	D	size	J	CDR3	DNA
TRBV30	TRBD1	.	TRBJ1-6	CAWTGQGDSPLHF	TGTGCCTGGACAGGACAGGGGGATTCACCCCTCCACTTT
TRBV6-5	.	.	TRBJ1-1	CASSYEGRGVRTEAFF	TGTGCCAGCAGTTACGAGGGGCGCGGGGTAAGGACTGAAGCTTTCTTT
TRBV15	.	.	TRBJ2-3	CATSRSNADTQYF	TGTGCCACCAGCAGGAGCAATGCAGATACGCAGTATTTT
TRBV4-1	.	.	TRBJ2-7	CASSQEPPGGSDEQYF	TGCGCCAGCAGCCAAGAGCCTCCTGGGGGGTCGGACGAGCAGTACTTC
TRBV2	TRBD1	once	TRBJ1-5	CASSADRGNQPQHF	TGTGCCAGCAGTGCGGACAGGGGTAATCAGCCCCAGCATTTT
TRBV5-1	.	.	TRBJ1-2	CASSLAKQGGGYTF	TGCGCCAGCAGCTTGGCCAAACAGGGTGGTGGCTACACCTTC
TRBV5-1	.	.	TRBJ2-7	CASSFGGGLTYEQYF	TGCGCCAGCAGCTTTGGAGGGGGCCTTACCTACGAGCAGTACTTC
TRBV11-1	TRBD1	.	TRBJ1-2	CASSRGGRYGYTF	TGTGCCAGCAGCAGAGGGGGCCGCTATGGCTACACCTTC
TRBV19	TRBD1	.	TRBJ1-3	CASSFYSTGGKGNTIYF	TGTGCCAGTAGTTTCTACTCTACAGGGGGCAAAGGAAACACCATATATTTT
TRBV19	.	once	TRBJ2-3	CASSKERGTDTQYF	TGTGCCAGTAGTAAGGAGCGGGGCACAGATACGCAGTATTTT
TRBV4-1	TRBD2	.	TRBJ2-5	CASSMREVETQYF	TGCGCCAGCAGCATGCGGGAGGTGGAGACCCAGTACTTC
TRBV19	TRBD1	.	TRBJ1-1	CASSIRTGGTNTEAFF	TGTGCCAGTAGTATAAGGACAGGGGGGACGAACACTGAAGCTTTCTTT
TRBV18	.	.	TRBJ1-1	CASSLGLVGTEAFF	TGTGCCAGCTCACTGGGCCTCGTCGGAACTGAAGCTTTCTTT
TRBV27	TRBD1	.	TRBJ2-7	CASSLYGGTGEQYF	TGTGCCAGCAGTTTATATGGGGGGACAGGCGAGCAGTACTTC
TRBV5-1	.	.	TRBJ1-1	CASSLGARTEAFF	TGCGCCAGCAGCTTGGGCGCGAGGACTGAAGCTTTCTTT
TRBV10-2	TRBD2	.	TRBJ2-1	CASGRIAGLGGEQFF	TGCGCCAGCGGGAGAATAGCGGGGCTGGGCGGCGAGCAGTTCTTC
TRBV6-5	TRBD1	.	TRBJ1-1	CASSRAGGTHEAFF	TGTGCCAGCAGTCGGGCAGGGGGGACCCATGAAGCTTTCTTT
TRBV18	TRBD2	.	TRBJ2-5	CASSPFRGGRYETQYF	TGTGCCAGCTCACCATTCCGGGGGGGGCGTTACGAGACCCAGTACTTC
TRBV2	.	.	TRBJ2-1	CASSEPRTGLYNEQFF	TGTGCCAGCAGTGAACCTCGGACAGGACTATACAATGAGCAGTTCTTC
TRBV19	.	.	TRBJ2-2	CASSIQGTGELFF	TGTGCCAGTAGTATTCAGGGAACCGGGGAGCTGTTTTTT
TRBV5-8	.	.	TRBJ2-7	CASSLGLIVWGHDSYEQYF	TGTGCCAGCAGCTTGGGTCTTATAGTTTGGGGACATGACTCCTACGAGCAGTACTTC
TRBV5-1	TRBD1	.	TRBJ2-7	CASSSPGQDYEQYF	TGCGCCAGCAGCTCTCCGGGACAGGACTACGAGCAGTACTTC
TRBV7-3	TRBD2	.	TRBJ2-7	CASSPDASGSYEQYF	TGTGCCAGCAGCCCGGACGCTAGCGGGAGCTACGAGCAGTACTTC
TRBV27	.	.	TRBJ1-1	CASSPLTGNTEAFF	TGTGCCAGCAGTCCGCTGACAGGGAACACTGAAGCTTTCTTT
TRBV4-2	TRBD1	many	TRBJ1-5	CASSQEAGQGYQPQHF	TGTGCCAGCAGCCAAGAAGCGGGACAGGGTTATCAGCCCCAGCATTTT
TRBV19	TRBD1	.	TRBJ2-7	CASSIGDRGPYEQYF	TGTGCCAGTAGTATAGGGGACAGGGGACCTTACGAGCAGTACTTC
TRBV30	TRBD2	.	TRBJ2-4	CAWNWAGREYIQYF	TGTGCCTGGAATTGGGCAGGGCGGGAGTACATTCAGTACTTC
TRBV30	.	.	TRBJ1-6	CAWTPGGSPLHF	TGTGCCTGGACCCCCGGGGGATCGCCCCTCCACTTT
TRBV5-1	TRBD1	.	TRBJ1-4	CASSWLQGADEKLFF	TGCGCCAGCAGCTGGCTACAGGGGGCTGATGAAAAACTGTTTTTT
TRBV10-1	.	.	TRBJ2-2	CASRGGSSTGELFF	TGCGCCAGCAGAGGGGGATCAAGCACCGGGGAGCTGTTTTTT
TRBV4-1	.	.	TRBJ2-3	CASSQVGREKSDTQYF	TGCGCCAGCAGCCAAGTTGGCAGGGAAAAATCAGATACGCAGTATTTT
TRBV19	.	once	TRBJ2-1	CASNHPGSYNEQFF	TGTGCCAGTAACCACCCGGGTTCCTACAATGAGCAGTTCTTC
TRBV9	TRBD2	.	TRBJ2-3	CASSAGLAGGPSTDTQYF	TGTGCCAGCAGCGCAGGACTAGCGGGAGGCCCTAGCACAGATACGCAGTATTTT
TRBV9	.	.	TRBJ2-3	CASSVDPYTDTQYF	TGTGCCAGCAGCGTAGATCCTTACACAGATACGCAGTATTTT
TRBV9	TRBD1	.	TRBJ2-2	CASSVYPQGAEDTGELFF	TGTGCCAGCAGCGTATACCCTCAGGGGGCAGAGGACACCGGGGAGCTGTTTTTT
TRBV5-6	TRBD1	.	TRBJ1-1	CASSLSAGGAFF	TGTGCCAGCAGCTTGTCGGCAGGGGGTGCTTTCTTT
TRBV7-2	.	.	TRBJ1-6	CASSLERASSNSPLHF	TGTGCCAGCAGCTTAGAGAGGGCTTCCTCCAATTCACCCCTCCACTTT
TRBV6-5	.	.	TRBJ1-1	CASSYGRAWEAFF	TGTGCCAGCAGTTACGGCAGGGCCTGGGAAGCTTTCTTT
TRBV7-9	TRBD2	.	TRBJ2-2	CASSLGGGYTGELFF	TGTGCCAGCAGCTTAGGCGGGGGTTACACCGGGGAGCTGTTTTTT
TRBV19	.	.	TRBJ2-7	CASTPSSSYEQYF	TGTGCCAGTACTCCGTCTAGCTCCTACGAGCAGTACTTC
TRBV5-1	TRBD1	.	TRBJ2-7	CASSRGQGLEQYF	TGCGCCAGCAGTCGAGGACAGGGGCTCGAGCAGTACTTC
TRBV30	TRBD2	.	TRBJ2-7	CAWSVLASGSYEQYF	TGTGCCTGGAGTGTACTGGCTAGCGGGTCATACGAGCAGTACTTC
TRBV10-3	TRBD1	.	TRBJ1-2	CAITPGQGEHGYTF	TGTGCCATCACCCCGGGACAGGGGGAACATGGCTACACCTTC
TRBV2	TRBD2	.	TRBJ2-7	CAGRLAGTYEQYF	TGTGCCGGAAGACTAGCGGGGACCTACGAGCAGTACTTC